This T cell receptor (beta chain) originates from a study of early T cells in non-severe SARS-CoV-2 infection (dated by TCRdb to about 2021). At the level of the whole study: Because TCR sequencing relied on bulk RNA taken from unsorted whole blood, pairing of alpha and beta chains was not possible.

The study was a case-control design nested within a healthcare worker cohort in London, UK, with weekly nasopharyngeal swab PCR tests and blood sampling. Healthcare workers were recruited between 23 and 31 March 2020, during the week of the UK lockdown, and were followed weekly for up to about 16 weeks. Library prep was done by 5' RACE. Sequencer: NextSeq 500. Unique molecular identifiers were attached to individual cDNA molecules in the TCR library protocol so that sequencing error and PCR bias could be corrected. TCR alpha and beta chains were both sequenced, and the abundances of alpha and beta sequences in each sample were closely correlated with each other. In the original analysis: V gene, J gene and CDR3 annotation of TCR sequences was performed with Decombinator V4. Expanded TCRs were defined as changing significantly between any two time points under a Poisson model with p below 0.0001. TCR abundances were normalised to the total number of TCRs sequenced in each sample and reported as counts per million. TRAV1-2 paired with TRAJ12, TRAJ20 or TRAJ33 defined MAIT TCRs, while TRAV10 paired with TRAJ18 defined iNKT TCRs. VDJdb, accessed 1 November 2021, was searched for CMV, EBV and SARS-CoV-2 annotated TCRs, excluding TCRs annotated for multiple antigens. The raw public data were reprocessed by TCRdb itself: fastp quality trimming at Q25, MiXCR clonotype calling, in-frame beta chains only. Rows with one shared CDR3 protein collapse into an entry with the most common genes and DNA. The V and J calls and clone size come from TCRdb's table, not from the authors' own analysis. In this sample the table shows about 26,000 distinct CDR3 sequences, approximately 4.1% of which occur a single time. Under 8% of the sample is in the top ten clones.

This clonotype was counted ten times or more. Its antigen target is currently unknown. No base quality information exists; no much larger clone differs at one position. V lost 1 base and J lost 2 bases, and the count of bases not matched to a germline gene is 4. The germline V gene encodes CDR1 SGHTA and CDR2 FQGTGA. The CDR3 runs 15 residues from the cysteine to the phenylalanine. Left in the record is the CDR3 DNA by itself, 45 bases read in frame from the first base. Broad study findings and their caveats: VDJdb matching was skewed toward anti-spike CD8 responses, so virus-specific expansions were likely underestimated and private and CD4 specificities were missed.

The sample comprised whole blood. Recombination linked TRBV7-3 to TRBJ1-1; TRBD1 fits 7 bases in the junction. This TCR was recovered from an adult who was a healthcare worker with PCR-confirmed SARS-CoV-2 infection or an uninfected control (not recorded which). The CDR3 protein: CASSLNPGGNTEAFF. The DNA reads as follows: TGTGCCAGCAGCTTAAATCCAGGGGGAAACACTGAAGCTTTCTTT.